This entry concerns a single T cell receptor (beta chain). What it binds is not known. The germline V gene has CDR1 SGHRS and CDR2 YFSETQ. The CDR3 is 14 amino acids. Phenotypically, naive CD8+ T cells corresponded to CD45RO-CCR7+CD27+CD95-. This sample was taken from a study of CXCR3-negative and CXCR3-positive naive CD8 T cells. Findings and limits, study-wide: Naive CXCR3-positive cells had TRB CDR3s more hydrophobic than those of CXCR3-negative naive cells.

Preparation of TRB cDNA libraries relied on 5' RACE carrying UMI labels. From its re-call of the 5' RACE reads, TCRdb lists each CDR3 protein once, without DNA. The listing contains about 92,000 distinct CDR3 sequences. The rearrangement links TRBV5-1 to TRBJ2-1. Sequencing was carried out using naive CXCR3+ CD8+ T cells from blood. Sample subset: CD45RO-CCR7+CD27+CD95- naive CD8+ T cells expressing CXCR3 (TNR3+). The receptor was isolated from a human donor in good health. Some clones in this sample may be carry-over from other donors' samples. The chain's CDR3 is CASSLGTAYNEQFF.